This is a list of T cell receptor beta chains from one sample in a study of blood T cell repertoires in COVID-19. Assay: immunoSEQ multiplex PCR; the TCRdb copy retains only in-frame clones and omits some. Of about 100,000 clones listed, around 85% are singletons. Sequences were obtained from peripheral blood. The receptors shown here come from an older woman with active or convalescent COVID-19. CDR3s include the opening cysteine and the closing phenylalanine or tryptophan. A D gene is named only where the DNA matches it firmly. Expanded clones get a size class; other rows say once, few or many, or leave the size out.

clone_size: -
d_call: TRBD1
j_call: TRBJ1-5
v_call: TRBV5-1
cdr3_nt: TGCGCCAGCAGCTTGGAAGGGGGCAGTAATCAGCCCCAGCATTTT
cdr3_aa: CASSLEGGSNQPQHF

clone_size: once
d_call: -
j_call: TRBJ2-2
v_call: TRBV9
cdr3_nt: TGTGCCAGCAGTCCGACAGGTATTTCTTCCGCCGGGGAGCTGTTTTTT
cdr3_aa: CASSPTGISSAGELFF

clone_size: -
d_call: TRBD1
j_call: TRBJ1-5
v_call: TRBV6-6
cdr3_nt: TGTGCCAGCAATGACAGGGACTATCAGCCCCAGCATTTT
cdr3_aa: CASNDRDYQPQHF

clone_size: -
d_call: -
j_call: TRBJ2-3
v_call: TRBV9
cdr3_nt: TGTGCCAGCAGCGTAGATCCGGGTTCGACAGATACGCAGTATTTT
cdr3_aa: CASSVDPGSTDTQYF

clone_size: -
d_call: TRBD1
j_call: TRBJ2-7
v_call: TRBV5-8
cdr3_nt: TGTGCCAGCAGTAGGGACAGGCCCACCGACGAGCAGTACTTC
cdr3_aa: CASSRDRPTDEQYF

clone_size: -
d_call: -
j_call: TRBJ1-2
v_call: TRBV5-1
cdr3_nt: TGCGCCAGCAGTCCTACTACCCCCTCCGATGGCTACACCTTC
cdr3_aa: CASSPTTPSDGYTF

clone_size: -
d_call: -
j_call: TRBJ1-2
v_call: TRBV6-5
cdr3_nt: TGTGCCAGCAGAATAACCGGGACTGAGGATCGCTACACCTTC
cdr3_aa: CASRITGTEDRYTF

clone_size: -
d_call: TRBD1
j_call: TRBJ1-3
v_call: TRBV19
cdr3_nt: TGTGCCAGTAGTGCCGGGACAGTCGGAAACACCATATATTTT
cdr3_aa: CASSAGTVGNTIYF

clone_size: -
d_call: -
j_call: TRBJ2-1
v_call: TRBV7-3
cdr3_nt: TGTGCCAGCAGCTTCGGGGGGACAGGAGCCAAAAATGAGCAGTTCTTC
cdr3_aa: CASSFGGTGAKNEQFF

clone_size: -
d_call: TRBD2
j_call: TRBJ2-1
v_call: TRBV19
cdr3_nt: TGTGCCAGTAGTATCGGCCGGGGGGGAAGCGATGAGCAGTTCTTC
cdr3_aa: CASSIGRGGSDEQFF

clone_size: -
d_call: TRBD1
j_call: TRBJ1-2
v_call: TRBV7-9
cdr3_nt: TGTGCCAGCAGCCACTACAGGGGGTCCGGCTACACCTTC
cdr3_aa: CASSHYRGSGYTF

clone_size: few
d_call: TRBD1
j_call: TRBJ1-2
v_call: TRBV30
cdr3_nt: TGTGCCTTTTCCGGGACAGGAGCACCCTATGGCTACACCTTC
cdr3_aa: CAFSGTGAPYGYTF

clone_size: -
d_call: TRBD1
j_call: TRBJ1-5
v_call: TRBV23-1
cdr3_nt: TGCGCCAGCACCCCATTCCCTTACAGGGGCGCAAGTCAGCCCCAGCATTTT
cdr3_aa: CASTPFPYRGASQPQHF

clone_size: -
d_call: TRBD1
j_call: TRBJ1-2
v_call: TRBV3-1/TRBV3-2
cdr3_nt: TGTGCCAGCAGCCAGGCCCAGGGGGCGGGCGGCTACACCTTC
cdr3_aa: CASSQAQGAGGYTF

clone_size: -
d_call: TRBD2
j_call: TRBJ2-5
v_call: TRBV2
cdr3_nt: TGTGCCAGCAGTGAGCAAACACTAGCGGCACAAGAGACCCAGTACTTC
cdr3_aa: CASSEQTLAAQETQYF

clone_size: -
d_call: TRBD2
j_call: TRBJ2-1
v_call: TRBV15
cdr3_nt: TGTGCCACCAGCAGTTTCCTACCCGCCGGGACTAGATACAATGAGCAGTTCTTC
cdr3_aa: CATSSFLPAGTRYNEQFF

clone_size: -
d_call: -
j_call: TRBJ2-3
v_call: TRBV28
cdr3_nt: TGTGCCAGCAGTTCTCCTAGCACAGATACGCAGTATTTT
cdr3_aa: CASSSPSTDTQYF

clone_size: few
d_call: -
j_call: TRBJ1-2
v_call: TRBV28
cdr3_nt: TGTGCCAGCACCCGCATCGAGGGATTGGGTGGCTACACCTTC
cdr3_aa: CASTRIEGLGGYTF

clone_size: -
d_call: TRBD1
j_call: TRBJ1-2
v_call: TRBV25-1
cdr3_nt: TGTGCCAGCAGTGAATTAGGGACAGAGAACTATGGCTACACCTTC
cdr3_aa: CASSELGTENYGYTF

clone_size: -
d_call: TRBD1
j_call: TRBJ1-2
v_call: TRBV11-2
cdr3_nt: TGTGCCAGCAGCTTAGGCGTGTTCAGACAGGGAGATGGCTACACCTTC
cdr3_aa: CASSLGVFRQGDGYTF

clone_size: -
d_call: TRBD1
j_call: TRBJ1-5
v_call: TRBV6-5
cdr3_nt: TGTGCCAGCAGTTACGGGGGACAGAGCAATCAGCCCCAGCATTTT
cdr3_aa: CASSYGGQSNQPQHF

clone_size: -
d_call: -
j_call: TRBJ1-4
v_call: TRBV19
cdr3_nt: TGTGCCAGTAGTATAGGAGCAGGTGAAAAACTGTTTTTT
cdr3_aa: CASSIGAGEKLFF

clone_size: -
d_call: -
j_call: TRBJ1-2
v_call: TRBV28
cdr3_nt: TGTGCCAGCAGTCCGGTAGCGGGGGCGTGGGGCTACACCTTC
cdr3_aa: CASSPVAGAWGYTF

clone_size: -
d_call: -
j_call: TRBJ1-2
v_call: TRBV10-3
cdr3_nt: TGTGCCATCAGTGGCCGGCCTGGGGCAGGGTCCGGCTACACCTTC
cdr3_aa: CAISGRPGAGSGYTF

clone_size: -
d_call: TRBD1
j_call: TRBJ2-7
v_call: TRBV7-8
cdr3_nt: TGTGCCAGCAGCTTAGGCCAGGGGGTGGTGGGTGAGCAGTACTTC
cdr3_aa: CASSLGQGVVGEQYF

clone_size: few
d_call: TRBD1
j_call: TRBJ1-6
v_call: TRBV7-2
cdr3_nt: TGTGCCAGCAGCTCCCCCCCGGGACAGAGAAGTTCACCCCTCCACTTT
cdr3_aa: CASSSPPGQRSSPLHF

clone_size: -
d_call: TRBD1
j_call: TRBJ1-2
v_call: TRBV30
cdr3_nt: TGTGCCTGGAGTAAGGACAGGTACTATGGCTACACCTTC
cdr3_aa: CAWSKDRYYGYTF

clone_size: once
d_call: TRBD2
j_call: TRBJ2-3
v_call: TRBV5-1
cdr3_nt: TGCGCCAGCAGAGTAGGCGGGGGGGCGGTCGATACGCAGTATTTT
cdr3_aa: CASRVGGGAVDTQYF